The sequence of this TCR beta chain was determined in a study of T cell responses to AZD1222 COVID-19 vaccine. As for this clone: Its cognate antigen is unknown.

Points from the study as a whole: Repertoires in all cases were sampled only once the peak T cell response had passed.

Assay used: immunoSEQ multiplex PCR; TCRdb lists only in-frame clones, some missing. The sample consists of under 140,000 clones, 80% to 95% of them appearing once. The sample consisted of peripheral blood, taken on day 0 of AZD1222 vaccination. This TCR derives from an adult in good health.

The CDR3 nucleotides read TGTGCCAGCAGTCTCACTCCGGGACAGGGGGCGAGCTACACCTTC. Its translation: CASSLTPGQGASYTF. The chain links TRBV28 to TRBJ1-2, with 12 bases fitting TRBD1. The CDR3 length is 15 residues. Germline loops: CDR1 MDHEN, CDR2 SYDVKM. V was pared by 5 bases and J by 9 bases, with 10 bases of the junction left unmatched.